The present TCR beta chain was sequenced within a study of early T cells in non-severe SARS-CoV-2 infection. Overall study: The study sequenced bulk RNA from unsorted whole blood, with chains unpaired.

Attachment of unique molecular identifiers was made to individual cDNA molecules. TCRdb re-called the 5' RACE reads through MiXCR, storing one row per CDR3 protein. Of tens of thousands of distinct CDR3 sequences in the sample, more than 7.5% were seen once. Concerning this clonotype itself: Its antigen is unknown.

Findings and caveats of the study: Anti-spike CD8 responses were favored in VDJdb matching, and private and CD4 specificities were missed.

This CDR3 spans 14 amino acids. Germline V gene sequence: CDR1 KGHSH, CDR2 LQKENI. Trimming left V 0 bases short and J 1 base short, with 7 bases between. Sequencing was done on a sample of whole blood. This TCR was sampled from an adult who was a healthcare worker with PCR-confirmed SARS-CoV-2 infection or an uninfected control (not recorded which). The chain uses TRBV18 and TRBJ2-7; no clear D gene. This CDR3 reads CASSPPARSYEQYF. The DNA for the CDR3 is TGTGCCAGCTCACCACCGGCTAGGTCCTACGAGCAGTACTTC. The complete variable domain, with remaining parts taken from reference TRBV18 and TRBJ2-7, reads NAGVMQNPRHLVRRRGQEARLRCSPMKGHSHVYWYRQLPEEGLKFMVYLQKENIIDESGMPKERFSAEFPKEGPSILRIQQVVRGDSAAYFCASSPPARSYEQYFGPGTRLTVT.